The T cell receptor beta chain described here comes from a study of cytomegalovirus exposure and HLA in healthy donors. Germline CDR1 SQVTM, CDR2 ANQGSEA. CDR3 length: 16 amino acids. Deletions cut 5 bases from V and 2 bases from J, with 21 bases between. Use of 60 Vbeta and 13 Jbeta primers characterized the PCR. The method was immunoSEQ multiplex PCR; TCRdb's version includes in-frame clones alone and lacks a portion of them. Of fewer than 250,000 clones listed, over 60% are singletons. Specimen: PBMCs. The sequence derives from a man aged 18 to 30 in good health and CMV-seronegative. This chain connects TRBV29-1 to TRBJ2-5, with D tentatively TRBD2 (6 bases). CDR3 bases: TGCAGCGTTCGGGGTGCGTCGGGAGTCAAGCAAGAGACCCAGTACTTC. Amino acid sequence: CSVRGASGVKQETQYF. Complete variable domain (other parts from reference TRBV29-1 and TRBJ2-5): SAVISQKPSRDICQRGTSLTIQCQVDSQVTMMFWYRQQPGQSLTLIATANQGSEATYESGFVIDKFPISRPNLTFSTLTVSNMSPEDSSIYLCSVRGASGVKQETQYFGPGTRLLVL.